This passage covers 23 T cell receptor beta chains from one sample sequenced in a study of blood T cell repertoires in COVID-19. Clones were sequenced by immunoSEQ multiplex PCR, and TCRdb holds only the in-frame ones, with some missing. Among about 110,000 clones, around 88% were seen once, and the ten largest hold about 6.8%. The specimen was peripheral blood. The receptors come from a middle-aged man with active or convalescent COVID-19.

This chain links TRBV5-4 with TRBJ1-1, with 12 bases aligning to TRBD1. Germline values: CDR1 SGHNT, CDR2 YYREEE (reference sequence). V shed 4 bases and J 8 bases; nucleotides not matched to a gene: 6. The CDR3 extends over 14 amino acids. The CDR3 protein is CASSPGQGALEAFF. As DNA, the CDR3 is TGTGCCAGCAGCCCGGGACAGGGGGCGTTGGAAGCTTTCTTT. The complete variable domain, with remaining parts taken from reference TRBV5-4 and TRBJ1-1, reads ETGVTQSPTHLIKTRGQQVTLRCSSQSGHNTVSWYQQALGQGPQFIFQYYREEENGRGNFPPRFSGLQFPNYSSELNVNALELDDSALYLCASSPGQGALEAFFGQGTRLTVV.

The chain carries TRBV18 and TRBJ2-3, with 7 bases lining up with TRBD2. Germline V lookup: CDR1 KGHSH, CDR2 LQKENI. This CDR3 is 16 amino acids long. J was trimmed by 3 bases and V by 3 bases; bases with no gene match: 9. The DNA of the CDR3 is TGTGCCAGCTCACCGCTTGGCGGGAGTGGTACAGATACGCAGTATTTT. Its protein is CASSPLGGSGTDTQYF.

V gene TRBV2 combines with J gene TRBJ1-6, with D perhaps TRBD1 (6 bases). The germline V gene encodes CDR1 SNHLY and CDR2 FYNNEI. The CDR3 has 13 residues. V lost 6 bases, J lost 7 bases, and 10 bases lay in between. The CDR3 nucleotides are TGTGCCAGCAGGGGTACAGGGAATTCACCCCTCCACTTT. Translating it yields CASRGTGNSPLHF.

The rearrangement uses TRBV18 and TRBJ1-2; D not certain. Germline CDR1 reads KGHSH; CDR2 reads LQKENI. V gave up 3 bases and J gave up 2 bases, with 13 bases separating them. The CDR3 has 15 amino acids. The CDR3 here is CASSPDYPRNYGYTF. In DNA form, the CDR3 reads TGTGCCAGCTCACCTGACTACCCCAGGAACTATGGCTACACCTTC.

This rearrangement joins TRBV29-1 to TRBJ1-2; D perhaps matches TRBD1 (6 bases). Germline CDR1 reads SQVTM; CDR2 reads ANQGSEA. The CDR3 extends over 12 amino acids. DNA for the CDR3: TGCAGTGTGCGGGGGCGCGTGGATGGCTACACCTTC. Translation: CSVRGRVDGYTF.

The chain employs TRBV2 and TRBJ2-5; TRBD1 matches 10 bases. With V trimmed by 6 bases and J by 7 bases, 11 bases remained unmatched. CDR3 length: 15 residues. Germline CDR1 and CDR2: SNHLY and FYNNEI. The CDR3 DNA reads TGTGCCAGCAGGCCTGACAGGGGGCGGGTGGGGACCCAGTACTTC. Amino acids: CASRPDRGRVGTQYF.

CDR3 DNA sequence: TGTGCCACCAGCCTGGAACTAGCCTATGAGCAGTTCTTC. Its translation is CATSLELAYEQFF. V usage is TRBV15 and J usage is TRBJ2-1; the D gene is possibly TRBD2 (6 bases). This CDR3 region has 13 residues. V lost 5 bases and J lost 8, with 13 bases in between. Germline lookup yields CDR1 LNHNV and CDR2 YYDKDF (reference sequence).

The chain carries TRBV30 and TRBJ2-4, with 8 bases lining up with TRBD2. CDR1 and CDR2 (germline): GTSNPN, SVGIG (reference sequence). V shed 8 bases and J 2 bases; nucleotides not matched to a gene: 8. The CDR3 consists of 14 residues. DNA for the CDR3: TGTGCCGTACGGGAGGGCCTTACCAAAAACATTCAGTACTTC. This codes for CAVREGLTKNIQYF.

The table lists this clone with a few counts. The J gene is TRBJ1-4, the V gene TRBV19; D is undetermined. V lost 5 bases, J lost 5 bases, and 12 bases lay in between. The CDR3 spans 14 residues. The germline gives CDR1 LNHDA, CDR2 SQIVND (reference sequence). For the CDR3, the DNA is TGTGCCAGTAGTCTCTATCGCGTGAATGAAAAACTGTTTTTT. Translation: CASSLYRVNEKLFF.

The chain uses TRBV9 and TRBJ1-4; TRBD1 might be the D (6 bases). The CDR3 loop spans 14 amino acids. The germline V gene encodes CDR1 SGDLS and CDR2 YYNGEE. V lost 0 bases, J lost 8 bases, and 11 bases lay in between. This chain's CDR3 is CASSVDRAREKLFF. The DNA of the CDR3 is TGTGCCAGCAGCGTAGACAGGGCACGGGAAAAACTGTTTTTT.

V and J are TRBV2 and TRBJ2-3; 11 bases line up with TRBD2. Germline CDR1 and CDR2: SNHLY and FYNNEI. The CDR3 has 20 residues. J was trimmed by 6 bases and V by 6 bases; bases with no gene match: 23. The CDR3 sequence: CASSYRTKLAGVGRVDTQYF. CDR3 bases: TGTGCCAGCAGCTACAGGACAAAACTAGCGGGAGTGGGTCGTGTGGATACGCAGTATTTT.

The V gene is TRBV5-1, the J gene TRBJ2-1; TRBD2 aligns across 7 bases. Germline trimming cut 4 bases from V and 9 bases from J; bases unmatched to any gene: 16. CDR3 length: 16 amino acids. Per the germline V gene, CDR1 is SGHRS and CDR2 is YFSETQ. The CDR3 region is CASSPGELWTSGEQFF. The CDR3 bases are TGCGCCAGCAGCCCCGGGGAACTGTGGACTAGTGGTGAGCAGTTCTTC.

The gene calls are TRBV5-1 and TRBJ2-3, with D tentatively TRBD2 (6 bases). Trimming took 4 bases from V and 6 from J, leaving 15 bases between them. In germline, CDR1 is SGHRS, CDR2 YFSETQ. The length of the CDR3 is 14 residues. In DNA, the CDR3 is TGCGCCAGCAGCCCCCAAAGGGACTCCGATACGCAGTATTTT. Its translation is CASSPQRDSDTQYF.

The V gene is TRBV6-2 or TRBV6-3, the J gene TRBJ1-1; D ambiguous. V gave up 5 bases and J gave up 1 base, with 20 bases separating them. CDR1 is MNHEY, CDR2 SVGEGT, per germline. This CDR3 has 17 amino acids. The CDR3, as DNA: TGTGCCAGCAGTACCTCAAATGTGGGCTTGGGGAACACTGAAGCTTTCTTT. It yields the protein CASSTSNVGLGNTEAFF.

The rearrangement links TRBV12-3 or TRBV12-4 to TRBJ2-7; no clear D gene. The CDR3 is 13 amino acids. The V end was cut by 6 bases, the J end by 2 bases, with 11 bases between. This CDR3 is CASSPSATYEQYF. The DNA of the CDR3 is TGTGCCAGCAGCCCCAGCGCCACCTACGAGCAGTACTTC.

The V call is TRBV5-6, the J call TRBJ2-3; 7 nucleotides agree with TRBD2. The length of the CDR3 is 17 residues. Germline CDR1 and CDR2: SGHDT and YYEEEE. The trim removed 0 bases at V and 1 base at J, leaving 8 bases unmatched. CDR3 in DNA: TGTGCCAGCAGCTTGGAAAGAGTGGGAGGGGGCACAGATACGCAGTATTTT. Amino acids: CASSLERVGGGTDTQYF.

V and J are TRBV7-8 and TRBJ2-1; TRBD2 matches at 11 bases. The junction had 6 bases not matched to a gene; V was cut back by 2 bases and J by 6 bases. The length of the CDR3 is 16 residues. Per the germline V gene, CDR1 is SGHVS and CDR2 is FQNEAQ. CDR3 in amino acids: CASSLPQGLAVNEQFF. CDR3 nucleotides: TGTGCCAGCAGCTTACCGCAGGGACTAGCGGTCAATGAGCAGTTCTTC.

The chain employs TRBV7-8 and TRBJ2-7; D remains ambiguous. The germline V gene encodes CDR1 SGHVS and CDR2 FQNEAQ. The V end was cut by 0 bases, the J end by 2 bases, with 5 bases between. The CDR3 contains 13 residues. CDR3 amino acids: CASSLAAPYEQYF. In DNA, the CDR3 is TGTGCCAGCAGCTTAGCAGCCCCCTACGAGCAGTACTTC.

This CDR3 reads CASRSGHNEQFF. CDR3 sequence (DNA): TGTGCCAGCAGGAGCGGCCACAATGAGCAGTTCTTC. This sequence joins TRBV28 and TRBJ2-1; TRBD2 might be the D (5 bases). Germline CDR1 reads MDHEN; CDR2 reads SYDVKM. The CDR3 is made up of 12 amino acids. Trimming stripped 6 bases from V and 5 bases from J, with 8 bases between.

The chain is built from TRBV5-1 and TRBJ1-1; D is unclear. Between the trimmed V and J ends, which lost 0 bases and 4 bases, there was a span of 19 bases. Germline values: CDR1 SGHRS, CDR2 YFSETQ. The CDR3 runs to 17 residues. The CDR3 spells CASSLALDGVHFTEAFF. CDR3 nucleotides: TGCGCCAGCAGCTTGGCCCTAGACGGGGTTCATTTCACTGAAGCTTTCTTT.

In its sample, this clone was seen once. This chain's CDR3 is CATSRGLAGPGELFF. As DNA, the CDR3 is TGTGCCACCAGTAGGGGACTAGCGGGACCCGGGGAGCTGTTTTTT. The chain uses TRBV24-1 and TRBJ2-2; 13 positions agree with TRBD2. The CDR3 sequence is 15 residues long. The V gene end was trimmed by 6 bases and the J gene end by 6 bases; junction bases not matched to a gene: 3. CDR1 KGHDR and CDR2 SFDVKD come from the germline V gene.

The chain employs TRBV11-2 and TRBJ2-3, with 10 bases aligning to TRBD1. The CDR3 contains 16 residues. Germline values: CDR1 SGHAT, CDR2 FQNNGV. The V and J ends lost 6 bases and 4 bases, in that order; junction bases with no gene match: 10. CDR3 loop: CASSTSGTGAADTQYF. Here the CDR3 DNA reads TGTGCCAGCAGTACATCCGGGACAGGGGCCGCAGATACGCAGTATTTT.

This clone was observed a handful of times. The chain is built from TRBV25-1 and TRBJ1-1, with 7 positions matching TRBD1. Trimming at V came to 8 bases and at J to 11 bases, leaving 17 bases not matched to a gene. In germline, CDR1 is MGHDK, CDR2 SYGVNS. The CDR3 consists of 14 residues. The DNA of the CDR3 is TGTGCCAGCCTCCCCCTTTTCGGGACAGAGAAGGCTTTCTTT. It encodes CASLPLFGTEKAFF.